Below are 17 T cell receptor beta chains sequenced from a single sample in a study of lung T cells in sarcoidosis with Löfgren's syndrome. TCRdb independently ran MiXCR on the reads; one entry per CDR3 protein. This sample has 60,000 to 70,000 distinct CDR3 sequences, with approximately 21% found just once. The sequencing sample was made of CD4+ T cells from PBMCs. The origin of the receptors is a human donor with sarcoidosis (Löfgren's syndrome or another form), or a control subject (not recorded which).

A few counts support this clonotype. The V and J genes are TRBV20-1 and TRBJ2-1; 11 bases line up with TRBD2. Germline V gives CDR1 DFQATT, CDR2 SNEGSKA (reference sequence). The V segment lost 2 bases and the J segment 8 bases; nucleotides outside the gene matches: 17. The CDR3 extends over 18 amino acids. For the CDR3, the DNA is TGCAGTGCTAGAACTAGCGGGAGCTTGGAGTCGTACGTACATGAGCAGTTCTTC. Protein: CSARTSGSLESYVHEQFF.

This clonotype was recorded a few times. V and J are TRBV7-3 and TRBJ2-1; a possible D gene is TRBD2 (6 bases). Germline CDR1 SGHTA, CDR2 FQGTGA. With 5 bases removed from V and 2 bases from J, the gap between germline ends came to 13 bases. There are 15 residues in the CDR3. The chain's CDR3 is CASSLGAGPYNEQFF. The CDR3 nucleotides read TGTGCCAGCAGCCTAGGGGCGGGACCCTACAATGAGCAGTTCTTC. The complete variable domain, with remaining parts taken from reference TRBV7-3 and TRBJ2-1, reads GAGVSQTPSNKVTEKGKYVELRCDPISGHTALYWYRQSLGQGPEFLIYFQGTGAADDSGLPNDRFFAVRPEGSVSTLKIQRTERGDSAVYLCASSLGAGPYNEQFFGPGTRLTVL.

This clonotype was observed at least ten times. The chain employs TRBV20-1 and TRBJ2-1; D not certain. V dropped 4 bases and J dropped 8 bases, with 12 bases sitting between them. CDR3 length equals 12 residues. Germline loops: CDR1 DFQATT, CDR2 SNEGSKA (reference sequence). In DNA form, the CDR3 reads TGCAGTGCTACCCCTAGATTGGATGAGCAGTTCTTC. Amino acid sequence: CSATPRLDEQFF.

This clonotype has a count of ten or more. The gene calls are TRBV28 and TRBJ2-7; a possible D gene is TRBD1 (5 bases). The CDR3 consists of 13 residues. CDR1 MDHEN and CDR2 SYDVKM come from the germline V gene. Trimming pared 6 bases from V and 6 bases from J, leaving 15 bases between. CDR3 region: CASSRPGNREQYV. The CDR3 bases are TGTGCCAGCAGCCGGCCAGGGAACCGCGAGCAGTACGTC.

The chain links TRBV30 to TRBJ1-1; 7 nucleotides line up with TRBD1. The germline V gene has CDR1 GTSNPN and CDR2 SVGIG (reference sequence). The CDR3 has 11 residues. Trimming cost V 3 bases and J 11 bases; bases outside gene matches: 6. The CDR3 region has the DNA TGTGCCTGGAGAACCGGGACAGTGGCTTTCTTT. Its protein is CAWRTGTVAFF.

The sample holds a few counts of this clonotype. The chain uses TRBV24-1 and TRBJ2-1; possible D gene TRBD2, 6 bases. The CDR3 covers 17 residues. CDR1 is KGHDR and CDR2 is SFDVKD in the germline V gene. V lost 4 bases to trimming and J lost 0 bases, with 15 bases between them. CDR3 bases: TGTGCCACCAGTGACCAGAACCCCGGGAGCTCCTACAATGAGCAGTTCTTC. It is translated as CATSDQNPGSSYNEQFF.

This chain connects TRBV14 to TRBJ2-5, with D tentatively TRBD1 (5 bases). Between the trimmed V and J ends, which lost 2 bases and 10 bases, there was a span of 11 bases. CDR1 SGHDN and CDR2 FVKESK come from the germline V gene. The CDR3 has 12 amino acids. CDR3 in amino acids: CASSQHQGLQYF. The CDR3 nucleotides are TGTGCCAGCAGCCAACATCAGGGCCTCCAGTACTTC.

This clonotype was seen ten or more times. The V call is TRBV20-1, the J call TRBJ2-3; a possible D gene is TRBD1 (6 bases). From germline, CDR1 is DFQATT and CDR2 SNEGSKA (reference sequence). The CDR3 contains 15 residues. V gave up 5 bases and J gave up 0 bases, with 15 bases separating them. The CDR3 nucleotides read TGCAGTGCTTCTCCGGACAGAAAGAGCACAGATACGCAGTATTTT. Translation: CSASPDRKSTDTQYF.

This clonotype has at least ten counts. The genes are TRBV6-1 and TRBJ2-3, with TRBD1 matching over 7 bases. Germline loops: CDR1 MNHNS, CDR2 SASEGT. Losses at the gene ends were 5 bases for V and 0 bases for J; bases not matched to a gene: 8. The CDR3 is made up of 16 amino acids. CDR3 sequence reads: CASSSGQFISTDTQYF. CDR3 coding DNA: TGTGCCAGCAGTTCGGGACAGTTCATTAGCACAGATACGCAGTATTTT.

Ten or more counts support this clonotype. CDR3 bases: TGTGCCAGCAGTTCCCCCAAGACTACTACAGATACGCAGTATTTT. Amino acid sequence: CASSSPKTTTDTQYF. This chain links TRBV28 with TRBJ2-3; TRBD2 might be the D (5 bases). The germline gives CDR1 MDHEN, CDR2 SYDVKM. V was pared by 4 bases and J by 3 bases, with 14 bases between. CDR3 length: 15 residues.

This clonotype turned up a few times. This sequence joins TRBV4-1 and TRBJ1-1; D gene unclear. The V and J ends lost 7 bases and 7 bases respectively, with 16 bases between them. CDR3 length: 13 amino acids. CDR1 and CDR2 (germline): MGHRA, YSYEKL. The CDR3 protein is CASTPLGGLEAFF. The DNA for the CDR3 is TGCGCCAGCACTCCCCTGGGAGGGCTTGAAGCTTTCTTT.

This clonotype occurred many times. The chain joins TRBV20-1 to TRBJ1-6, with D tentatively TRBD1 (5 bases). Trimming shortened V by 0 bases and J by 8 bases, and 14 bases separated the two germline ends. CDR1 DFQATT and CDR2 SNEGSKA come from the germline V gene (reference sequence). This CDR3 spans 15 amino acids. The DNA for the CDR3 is TGCAGTGCTAGAGACGACAGTAACTGGGATTCACCCCTCCACTTT. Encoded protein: CSARDDSNWDSPLHF.

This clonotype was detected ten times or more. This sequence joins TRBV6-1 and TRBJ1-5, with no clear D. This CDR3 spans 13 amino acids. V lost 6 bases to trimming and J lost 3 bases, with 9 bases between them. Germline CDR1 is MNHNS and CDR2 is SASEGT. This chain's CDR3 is CASSKGFNQPQHF. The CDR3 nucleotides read TGTGCCAGCAGCAAGGGCTTCAATCAGCCCCAGCATTTT.

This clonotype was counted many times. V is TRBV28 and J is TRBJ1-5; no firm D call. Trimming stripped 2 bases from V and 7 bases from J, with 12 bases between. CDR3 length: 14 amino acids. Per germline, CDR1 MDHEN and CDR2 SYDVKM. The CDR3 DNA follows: TGTGCCAGCAGTTTAAGTCCCTATCTCCAGCCCCAGCATTTT. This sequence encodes CASSLSPYLQPQHF.

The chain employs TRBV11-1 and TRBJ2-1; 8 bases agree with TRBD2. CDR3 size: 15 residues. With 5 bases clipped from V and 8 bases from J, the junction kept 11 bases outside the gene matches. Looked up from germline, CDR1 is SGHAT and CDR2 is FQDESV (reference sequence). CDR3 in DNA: TGTGCCAGCAGCCCAAGCGGGAGTTACGGGGATGAGCAGTTCTTC. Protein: CASSPSGSYGDEQFF.

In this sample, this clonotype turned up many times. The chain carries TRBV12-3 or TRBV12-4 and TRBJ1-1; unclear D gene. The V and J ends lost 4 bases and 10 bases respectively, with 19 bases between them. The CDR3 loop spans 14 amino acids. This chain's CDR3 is CASSSRSERRGAFF. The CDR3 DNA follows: TGTGCCAGCAGTTCCCGTTCAGAGCGTCGAGGAGCTTTCTTT.

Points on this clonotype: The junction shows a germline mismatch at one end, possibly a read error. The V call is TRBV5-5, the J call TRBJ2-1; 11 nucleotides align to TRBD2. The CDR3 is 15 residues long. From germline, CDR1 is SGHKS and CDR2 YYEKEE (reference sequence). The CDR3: CASSSGLAVEYEQFF. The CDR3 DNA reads TGTGCCAGCAGCTCGGGACTAGCGGTAGAATATGAACAGTTCTTC.